This TCR beta chain was sequenced for a study of a mutant IDH1 vaccine in newly diagnosed glioma. Study-level background: Among treated patients, 62.5% were male and around 40% female, and mean age was about 41 years.

This clone was observed a few times. The antigen remains undetermined. The assay was immunoSEQ multiplex PCR, and TCRdb's table has in-frame clones only and misses some. Of 30,000 to 35,000 clones listed, about three fifths are singletons. The germline V gene has CDR1 SNHLY and CDR2 FYNNEI. CDR3 length: 16 amino acids. Trimming took 8 bases from V and 6 from J, leaving 24 bases between them. Time point reported: week 5, during vaccination. Topical imiquimod was applied with each vaccine dose, which held 300 ug of mutant IDH1 20-mer peptide. The specimen was PBMCs, collected from a glioma patient whose treatment included an IDH1 peptide vaccine. The source of this sequence is a woman under 30 with glioma. The rearrangement links TRBV2 to TRBJ2-3; possibly TRBD1 or TRBD2 for D (5 bases each). CDR3 sequence reads: CASLEGTLTWGDTQYF. CDR3 in DNA: TGTGCCAGCCTTGAAGGGACGCTAACATGGGGGGATACGCAGTATTTT.